Listed here are 27 T cell receptor beta chains from one sample, sequenced in a study of CD8 T cells in Susac syndrome. Reverse transcription of roughly 0.5 to 1 ug RNA used random hexamers. TCRdb passed the immunoSEQ multiplex PCR reads through MiXCR, listing each CDR3 protein once. In the table there are tens of thousands of distinct CDR3 sequences, about 96% of which are singletons. The sample was CD8+ T cells from PBMCs. Receptors were obtained from a human donor with Susac syndrome.

The rearrangement links TRBV5-1 to TRBJ2-5; D gene unclear. This CDR3 spans 14 amino acids. The germline V and J ends were trimmed by 3 bases and 7 bases, with 16 bases remaining between them. Germline V gene sequence: CDR1 SGHRS, CDR2 YFSETQ. Written as DNA, the CDR3 is TGCGCCAGCAGCTCCGGACGCGTGGATGGGACCCAGTACTTC. Protein: CASSSGRVDGTQYF. The full variable domain, in which reference TRBV5-1 and TRBJ2-5 provide the parts outside the CDR3, is KAGVTQTPRYLIKTRGQQVTLSCSPISGHRSVSWYQQTPGQGLQFLFEYFSETQRNKGNFPGRFSGRQFSNSRSEMNVSTLELGDSALYLCASSSGRVDGTQYFGPGTRLLVL.

The genes are TRBV6-5 and TRBJ2-7; 7 nucleotides agree with TRBD2. V was clipped by 2 bases and J by 6 bases; unmatched bases: 7. The CDR3 is 14 amino acids. Germline-derived CDR1 and CDR2 are MNHEY and SVGAGI. CDR3 protein: CASSYGGGLLEQYF. The CDR3 bases are TGTGCCAGCAGTTACGGCGGGGGTCTACTCGAGCAGTACTTC.

The rearrangement joins TRBV9 to TRBJ2-3; no definite D call. The V and J ends lost 6 bases and 2 bases respectively, with 16 bases between them. This CDR3 comprises 15 residues. Germline assignment: CDR1 SGDLS and CDR2 YYNGEE. CDR3 region: CASTKSVVPTDTQYF. The CDR3 coding sequence is TGTGCCAGCACCAAATCAGTCGTCCCCACAGATACGCAGTATTTT.

The chain uses TRBV15 and TRBJ2-1, with D unresolved. From germline, CDR1 is LNHNV and CDR2 YYDKDF (reference sequence). This CDR3 has 12 residues. V was pared by 11 bases and J by 9 bases, with 17 bases between. CDR3 DNA: TGTGCCTCGGGCCCTGAAGGGCCTGAGCAGTTCTTC. Translated: CASGPEGPEQFF.

The chain carries TRBV15 and TRBJ1-1; 7 bases align to TRBD1. The CDR3 sequence is 16 residues long. CDR1 is LNHNV, CDR2 YYDKDF, per germline (reference sequence). Trimming took 5 bases from V and 1 from J; bases not matched to a gene: 10. The CDR3 reads CATSGPTGRENTEAFF. The CDR3 coding sequence is TGTGCCACCAGCGGTCCGACAGGGAGGGAGAACACTGAAGCTTTCTTT. Drawing the rest from reference TRBV15 and TRBJ1-1, the complete variable domain is DAMVIQNPRYQVTQFGKPVTLSCSQTLNHNVMYWYQQKSSQAPKLLFHYYDKDFNNEADTPDNFQSRRPNTSFCFLDIRSPGLGDTAMYLCATSGPTGRENTEAFFGQGTRLTVV.

The chain carries TRBV6-1 and TRBJ1-1, with a possible D match to TRBD1 (5 bases). Germline loops: CDR1 MNHNS, CDR2 SASEGT. The CDR3 covers 17 residues. The V gene lost 7 bases and the J gene lost 0 bases, with 21 bases spanning the gap. The CDR3 nucleotides are TGTGCCAGCATCAGAGAAAGGGGAGGGTTCATGAACACTGAAGCTTTCTTT. This codes for CASIRERGGFMNTEAFF.

CDR3 loop: CATSDRHLDEQFF. For the CDR3, the DNA is TGTGCCACCAGTGATCGACACCTTGATGAGCAGTTCTTC. The chain uses TRBV24-1 and TRBJ2-1; D remains unclear. The length of the CDR3 is 13 residues. V lost 3 bases to trimming and J lost 8 bases, with 10 bases between them. The V gene's germline CDR1 is KGHDR and CDR2 SFDVKD.

This chain links TRBV6-5 with TRBJ2-1, with D hard to call. V was pared by 2 bases and J by 8 bases, with 13 bases between. The CDR3 runs to 14 residues. Per the germline V gene, CDR1 is MNHEY and CDR2 is SVGAGI. The CDR3 DNA follows: TGTGCCAGCAGTTACGGGTCCGGGCGGTATGAGCAGTTCTTC. Protein product: CASSYGSGRYEQFF.

The chain carries TRBV27 and TRBJ2-3; TRBD1 matches 9 bases. Trimming took 6 bases from V and 0 from J; bases not matched to a gene: 7. Germline V gene data show CDR1 as MNHEY and CDR2 as SMNVEV (reference sequence). This CDR3 contains 16 residues. The CDR3, as DNA: TGTGCCAGCAGCCCCGGAGGACAGGGGAGCACAGATACGCAGTATTTT. It specifies CASSPGGQGSTDTQYF.

The V gene is TRBV27, the J gene TRBJ1-2; D not resolved. CDR1 and CDR2 from the germline V gene are MNHEY and SMNVEV (reference sequence). CDR3 length: 14 residues. Deletions cut 7 bases from V and 3 bases from J, with 15 bases between. The CDR3 coding sequence is TGTGCCAGCACCACCCTGGACGGACACTATGGCTACACCTTC. Translated: CASTTLDGHYGYTF.

The chain carries TRBV30 and TRBJ1-1; D uncertain. This CDR3 is 13 amino acids long. V lost 0 bases and J lost 1, with 6 bases in between. Germline V gives CDR1 GTSNPN, CDR2 SVGIG (reference sequence). The chain's CDR3 is CAWSVTQNTEAFF. The CDR3, as DNA: TGTGCCTGGAGTGTAACGCAGAACACTGAAGCTTTCTTT.

The chain uses TRBV29-1 and TRBJ2-7; 8 nucleotides line up with TRBD2. The length of the CDR3 is 14 residues. Trimming at V came to 7 bases and at J to 3 bases, leaving 11 bases not matched to a gene. Germline assignment: CDR1 SQVTM and CDR2 ANQGSEA. The CDR3 here is CSAAQGGGFYEQYF. The CDR3 nucleotides read TGCAGCGCCGCCCAGGGCGGGGGGTTCTACGAGCAGTACTTC.

This chain connects TRBV29-1 to TRBJ1-2; TRBD1 agrees at 11 bases. There are 15 residues in the CDR3. Germline V gene data show CDR1 as SQVTM and CDR2 as ANQGSEA. V gave up 2 bases and J gave up 8 bases; unmatched junction bases: 10. In nucleotides, the CDR3 is TGCAGCGTTGAACATGGGGACAGGGGGGCCTACGGCTACACCTTC. This gives the protein CSVEHGDRGAYGYTF.

A word on this clonotype: Germline is not matched at one junction end, which may reflect a read error. The rearrangement links TRBV2 to TRBJ2-5, with TRBD2 matching 8 bases. The CDR3 runs 15 residues. Germline CDR1 SNHLY, CDR2 FYNNEI. The CDR3 bases are TGTGCCAGCAGTTTAGAGCGGGGGACCACACAACCCTTTGACTTC. The encoded protein is CASSLERGTTQPFDF.

This chain links TRBV7-2 with TRBJ2-7; 9 bases agree with TRBD1. The CDR3 covers 15 residues. V shed 5 bases and J 3 bases; nucleotides not matched to a gene: 8. Germline values: CDR1 SGHTA, CDR2 FQGNSA. CDR3 coding DNA: TGTGCCAGCAGCGCCCCGGGACAGGGATTCTACGAGCAGTACTTC. This translates into CASSAPGQGFYEQYF.

This chain links TRBV11-2 with TRBJ2-3, with 7 positions matching TRBD1. Germline-derived CDR1 and CDR2 are SGHAT and FQNNGV. This CDR3 spans 14 amino acids. With V trimmed by 4 bases and J by 4 bases, 5 bases remained unmatched. CDR3 coding DNA: TGTGCCAGCAGCTCCAGACAGGGCGCAGATACGCAGTATTTT. Residues: CASSSRQGADTQYF.

The chain uses TRBV29-1 and TRBJ1-1; 7 nucleotides agree with TRBD1. This CDR3 region has 12 residues. Germline CDR1 reads SQVTM; CDR2 reads ANQGSEA. J gave up 1 base and V 6 bases, and 2 bases lay outside the gene matches. CDR3 DNA sequence: TGCAGCGTATGGGACAGGAACACTGAAGCTTTCTTT. Translating it yields CSVWDRNTEAFF.

CDR3 protein: CASSQASGVSYEQYF. CDR3 sequence (DNA): TGCGCCAGCAGCCAAGCCTCGGGGGTTTCGTACGAGCAGTACTTC. This rearrangement joins TRBV4-1 to TRBJ2-7; D is possibly TRBD2 (6 bases). V lost 1 base to trimming and J lost 4 bases, with 14 bases between them. The V gene's germline CDR1 is MGHRA and CDR2 YSYEKL. This CDR3 comprises 15 residues.

The chain uses TRBV9 and TRBJ2-1; D uncertain. The V gene lost 3 bases and the J gene lost 0 bases, with 4 bases spanning the gap. CDR3 length: 13 residues. CDR1 is SGDLS, CDR2 YYNGEE, per germline. CDR3 loop: CASSESSYNEQFF. The DNA of the CDR3 is TGTGCCAGCAGCGAAAGCTCCTACAATGAGCAGTTCTTC.

This clonotype was found a few times. The V and J genes are TRBV6-2 or TRBV6-3 and TRBJ2-7; D gene ambiguous. Germline values: CDR1 MNHEY, CDR2 SVGEGT. This CDR3 has 11 amino acids. V was cut by 11 bases and J by 5 bases, with 13 bases left in between. CDR3 residues: CAEPRADEQYF. Here the CDR3 DNA reads TGTGCCGAGCCAAGGGCGGACGAGCAGTACTTC.

The rearrangement uses TRBV15 and TRBJ1-5; D not certain. This CDR3 has 18 amino acids. V shed 0 bases and J shed 1 base, with 16 bases lying between them. Germline loops: CDR1 LNHNV, CDR2 YYDKDF (reference sequence). CDR3 amino acids: CATSRDRQQAPSNQPQHF. In DNA, the CDR3 is TGTGCCACCAGCAGAGATCGTCAGCAAGCCCCCAGCAATCAGCCCCAGCATTTT.

This chain links TRBV12-3 or TRBV12-4 with TRBJ2-4; a weak D match, TRBD2 (7 bases). The CDR3 is 14 residues long. With 3 bases removed from V and 5 bases from J, the gap between germline ends came to 11 bases. The CDR3 bases are TGTGCCAGCAGTTTGGGGGGGCTGGAAAACATTCAGTACTTC. Translation: CASSLGGLENIQYF.

The rearrangement links TRBV24-1 to TRBJ1-2, with 9 nucleotides matching TRBD1. CDR3 length equals 13 residues. Germline assignment: CDR1 KGHDR and CDR2 SFDVKD. V shed 5 bases, J shed 8 bases, and the junction held 5 bases outside the gene matches. In nucleotides, the CDR3 is TGTGCCACCAGTGCCCCGGGACAGGGAGGCTACACCTTC. As protein: CATSAPGQGGYTF.

The chain links TRBV20-1 to TRBJ2-3; D may be TRBD1 or TRBD2 (5 bases each). V lost 2 bases and J 1 base, leaving 19 bases between the germline ends. The CDR3 totals 17 residues. Germline loops: CDR1 DFQATT, CDR2 SNEGSKA (reference sequence). The CDR3: CSARPYWDGAGTDTQYF. Here the CDR3 DNA reads TGCAGTGCTAGACCCTACTGGGACGGGGCGGGCACAGATACGCAGTATTTT.

J is TRBJ2-6 and V is TRBV12-3 or TRBV12-4; no definite D call. The V end was cut by 5 bases, the J end by 1 base, with 3 bases between. CDR3 length: 13 residues. For the CDR3, the DNA is TGTGCCAGCAGTACGTCTGGGGCCAACGTCCTGACTTTC. It translates to CASSTSGANVLTF.

The genes are TRBV24-1 and TRBJ1-2, with no clear D. The V and J ends lost 11 bases and 8 bases respectively, with 20 bases between them. The CDR3 runs to 13 residues. The V gene's germline CDR1 is KGHDR and CDR2 SFDVKD. This CDR3 is CAIRREGTGGYTF. The CDR3 DNA reads TGTGCCATTCGCCGCGAAGGAACGGGCGGCTACACCTTC.

The gene calls are TRBV3-1 and TRBJ2-5, with D possibly TRBD2 on 6 matching bases. Germline V gene lookup returns CDR1 LGHDT and CDR2 YNNKEL (reference sequence). V lost 6 bases, J lost 1 base, and 18 bases lay in between. The CDR3 has 16 amino acids. The chain's CDR3 is CASRPIPGGLQETQYF. CDR3 bases: TGTGCCAGCAGACCGATCCCCGGGGGACTCCAAGAGACCCAGTACTTC.